One sample yielded the 23 T cell receptor beta chains listed below, sequenced in a study of Ad26.COV2.S vaccination and SARS-CoV-2 variants. Measured with immunoSEQ multiplex PCR; TCRdb has only the in-frame clones, and not every one. The sample includes approximately 410,000 clones, more than 75% of them seen just once. The treatment denotes: some 20 received Ad26.COV2.S at low or high dose, single or two shots; five or six received placebo; per-sample allocation not given. Collection of samples fell on day 63 after the first vaccine or placebo injection. The sample was peripheral blood, taken in a trial of Ad26.COV2.S vaccine versus placebo. The receptors originated from a person aged 18 to 65 who received the Ad26.COV2.S COVID-19 vaccine or a placebo.

The CDR3 region has the DNA TGTGCCAGCAGCTTAGTGTCAGGCGGATACAATCAGCCCCAGCATTTT. It codes for CASSLVSGGYNQPQHF. V and J are TRBV7-8 and TRBJ1-5; D uncertain. Germline values: CDR1 SGHVS, CDR2 FQNEAQ. CDR3 length: 16 amino acids. V shed 1 base and J shed 3 bases, with 13 bases lying between them.

The chain links TRBV19 to TRBJ1-3; the D gene is possibly TRBD1 (5 bases). Germline V lookup: CDR1 LNHDA, CDR2 SQIVND (reference sequence). This CDR3 region has 16 residues. The V end lost 8 bases, the J end lost 4 bases, and 21 bases lay between the germline ends. The CDR3: CASSPPGQGFGNTIYF. The CDR3 DNA is TGTGCCAGTTCTCCCCCAGGGCAGGGTTTCGGAAACACCATATATTTT.

The rearrangement links TRBV7-2 to TRBJ2-3; D is undetermined. The CDR3 spans 15 residues. The V gene lost 4 bases and the J gene lost 2 bases, with 13 bases spanning the gap. Germline CDR1 reads SGHTA; CDR2 reads FQGNSA. The chain's CDR3 is CASSSSLTLTDTQYF. Written as DNA, the CDR3 is TGTGCCAGCAGCTCATCATTGACTCTCACAGATACGCAGTATTTT.

The gene calls are TRBV27 and TRBJ1-5; D is perhaps TRBD1 (5 bases). The CDR3 extends over 16 amino acids. The V and J ends lost 0 bases and 4 bases respectively, with 13 bases between them. Germline values: CDR1 MNHEY, CDR2 SMNVEV (reference sequence). This CDR3 reads CASSLSQGLGNQPQHF. CDR3 coding DNA: TGTGCCAGCAGTTTATCGCAGGGTTTGGGGAATCAGCCCCAGCATTTT.

V is TRBV2 and J is TRBJ1-6; tentative D call: TRBD1 (5 bases). Trimming took 6 bases from V and 2 from J, leaving 11 bases between them. This CDR3 region has 15 residues. The germline gives CDR1 SNHLY, CDR2 FYNNEI. The CDR3 here is CASRRDGTYNSPLHF. CDR3 DNA: TGTGCCAGCAGGAGGGACGGAACCTATAATTCACCCCTCCACTTT.

J is TRBJ2-3 and V is TRBV2; 11 bases align to TRBD2. This CDR3 is built from 14 residues. Germline-derived CDR1 and CDR2 are SNHLY and FYNNEI. Trimming removed 7 bases from V and 1 base from J; junction bases left unmatched: 1. The CDR3 sequence is CASNSGGGTDTQYF. In nucleotides, the CDR3 is TGTGCCAGCAATAGCGGGGGGGGCACAGATACGCAGTATTTT.

J is TRBJ2-1 and V is TRBV7-9; D possibly corresponds to TRBD2 (6 bases). There are 14 residues in the CDR3. Trimming left V 8 bases short and J 4 bases short, with 15 bases between. Germline CDR1 reads SEHNR; CDR2 reads FQNEAQ (reference sequence). CDR3 loop: CASASRGMYNEQFF. The CDR3, as DNA: TGTGCCAGCGCTTCTCGGGGGATGTACAATGAGCAGTTCTTC.

The rearrangement uses TRBV28 and TRBJ2-7; D could derive from TRBD1 or TRBD2 (6 bases each). Germline values: CDR1 MDHEN, CDR2 SYDVKM. V dropped 3 bases and J dropped 5 bases, with 20 bases sitting between them. This CDR3 is 16 amino acids long. This CDR3 is CASSFWGANLQHEQYF. The CDR3 coding sequence is TGTGCCAGCAGTTTTTGGGGGGCGAATTTGCAGCACGAGCAGTACTTC.

This chain connects TRBV5-4 to TRBJ1-5; unclear D gene. The V and J ends lost 3 bases and 3 bases respectively, with 13 bases between them. The CDR3 is 15 residues long. Germline values: CDR1 SGHNT, CDR2 YYREEE (reference sequence). The CDR3 bases are TGTGCCAGCAGCTGGATTGGGCGGGACAATCAGCCCCAGCATTTT. This encodes CASSWIGRDNQPQHF.

V is TRBV5-6 and J is TRBJ2-1, with 10 bases lining up with TRBD1. Germline loops: CDR1 SGHDT, CDR2 YYEEEE. This CDR3 has 14 residues. V lost 4 bases to trimming and J lost 4 bases; unmatched junction nucleotides: 2. The CDR3 nucleotides read TGTGCCAGCAGCACGGGACAGGGGTACAATGAGCAGTTCTTC. Translation: CASSTGQGYNEQFF.

This rearrangement joins TRBV7-6 to TRBJ2-1, with a weak D call TRBD2 (5 bases). CDR1 is SGHVS, CDR2 FNYEAQ, per germline. The CDR3 contains 15 residues. V lost 3 bases and J 8 bases, leaving 17 bases between the germline ends. The CDR3 protein is CASSFLAGVNDEQFF. The CDR3 DNA is TGTGCCAGCAGCTTTCTGGCGGGCGTTAACGATGAGCAGTTCTTC.

The chain uses TRBV11-2 and TRBJ2-3; D remains ambiguous. With 0 bases removed from V and 0 bases from J, the gap between germline ends came to 10 bases. This CDR3 has 16 amino acids. The V gene's germline CDR1 is SGHAT and CDR2 FQNNGV. The CDR3 DNA reads TGTGCCAGCAGCTTAGAGGCTAGTGGGAGCACAGATACGCAGTATTTT. This gives the protein CASSLEASGSTDTQYF.

In its sample, this clone was seen a few times. This rearrangement joins TRBV6-2 or TRBV6-3 to TRBJ2-7; unclear D gene. The CDR3 length is 12 residues. V lost 1 base, J lost 7 bases, and 8 bases lay in between. From germline, CDR1 is MNHEY and CDR2 SVGEGT. The chain's CDR3 is CASSYYQSEQYF. The CDR3 DNA is TGTGCCAGCAGTTACTACCAAAGTGAGCAGTACTTC.

The gene calls are TRBV6-6 and TRBJ2-3, with TRBD1 matching 7 bases. The CDR3 runs 16 residues. V dropped 6 bases and J dropped 3; count of bases not matched to a gene: 12. CDR1 MNHNY and CDR2 SVGAGI come from the germline V gene (reference sequence). Here the CDR3 reads CASSFARGRGTDTQYF. As DNA, the CDR3 is TGTGCCAGCAGCTTCGCGAGGGGGCGCGGGACAGATACGCAGTATTTT.

The V call is TRBV10-3, the J call TRBJ2-3; 8 nucleotides match TRBD1. The ends lost 3 bases at V and 0 bases at J; junction bases unmatched: 2. Per germline, CDR1 ENHRY and CDR2 SYGVKD. The CDR3 sequence is 15 residues long. The CDR3 spells CAISDWDRSTDTQYF. The CDR3 bases are TGTGCCATCAGTGACTGGGACAGGAGCACAGATACGCAGTATTTT.

The rearrangement joins TRBV5-1 to TRBJ2-7, with TRBD2 identical over 7 bases. The CDR3 length is 15 residues. Trimming removed 4 bases from V and 0 bases from J; junction bases left unmatched: 7. Germline-derived CDR1 and CDR2 are SGHRS and YFSETQ. The CDR3 region has the DNA TGCGCCAGCAGCCCTTTCAGCGGGGCCTCCTACGAGCAGTACTTC. It translates to CASSPFSGASYEQYF.

In nucleotides, the CDR3 is TGCGCCAGCAGTGAGTTTAGCTTACTAGCGGGAGGCACAGATACGCAGTATTTT. Translation gives CASSEFSLLAGGTDTQYF. This chain joins TRBV10-2 and TRBJ2-3; 11 bases are a match to TRBD2. Germline CDR1 is WSHSY and CDR2 is SAAADI. The CDR3 runs 18 residues. V trimming: 1 base; J trimming: 1 base; junction bases outside the gene matches: 7.

The chain carries TRBV6-1 and TRBJ2-7; D uncertain. V was clipped by 4 bases and J by 0 bases, with 7 bases between them. The CDR3 has 13 residues. CDR1 is MNHNS, CDR2 SASEGT, per germline. The CDR3 protein is CASSGGSSYEQYF. As DNA, the CDR3 is TGTGCCAGCAGTGGCGGCAGCTCCTACGAGCAGTACTTC.

J is TRBJ2-3 and V is TRBV14; D is possibly TRBD1 (5 bases). Germline-derived CDR1 and CDR2 are SGHDN and FVKESK. Trimming stripped 0 bases from V and 4 bases from J, with 11 bases between. This CDR3 spans 15 amino acids. This chain's CDR3 is CASSQDRVWADTQYF. CDR3 sequence (DNA): TGTGCCAGCAGCCAAGACAGGGTCTGGGCAGATACGCAGTATTTT.

The chain carries TRBV19 and TRBJ2-7; TRBD1 is a possible D gene (6 bases). Trimming left V 5 bases short and J 0 bases short, with 11 bases between. The CDR3 is 14 amino acids. CDR1 is LNHDA, CDR2 SQIVND, per germline (reference sequence). The CDR3 DNA reads as TGTGCCAGTAGTCGGAGGACAGACTCCTACGAGCAGTACTTC. Its protein product is CASSRRTDSYEQYF.

The chain is built from TRBV28 and TRBJ1-5, with D hard to call. Between the trimmed V and J ends, which lost 10 bases and 11 bases, there was a span of 21 bases. The CDR3 sequence is 13 residues long. Germline CDR1 reads MDHEN; CDR2 reads SYDVKM. CDR3 bases: TGTGCCACCGGCAGACACTCGTTCCCGGCCCAGCATTTT. The encoded protein is CATGRHSFPAQHF.

The chain recombines TRBV19 with TRBJ2-1, with D unresolved. Germline V CDR1 and CDR2: LNHDA, SQIVND (reference sequence). The CDR3 covers 15 residues. V was pared by 9 bases and J by 0 bases, with 15 bases between. CDR3 coding DNA: TGTGCCAGCCGAAGGGCTGAGAGCTCCTACAATGAGCAGTTCTTC. It specifies CASRRAESSYNEQFF.

The chain employs TRBV19 and TRBJ2-7; the D is unclear. CDR3 length: 13 residues. CDR1 is LNHDA, CDR2 SQIVND, per germline (reference sequence). V lost 3 bases and J lost 2, with 8 bases in between. As DNA, the CDR3 is TGTGCCAGTAGTATTACTATCGCCTACGAGCAGTACTTC. Protein product: CASSITIAYEQYF.